This T cell receptor (beta chain) comes out of a study of vaccination and CD4 T cells after COVID-19 (dated by TCRdb to the early 2020s). At the level of the whole study: Convalescent patients had a positive SARS-CoV-2 result on nasal swab PCR, and of these patients, some ten had mild disease and one had severe disease. Participants received two doses of either the Pfizer-BioNTech BNT162b2 vaccine (n=8) or the Moderna mRNA-1273 vaccine (n=2). Post-COVID blood samples were collected from convalescent patients a median of approximately 93 days after diagnosis, with a range of about 30 to 161 days. The convalescent cohort included six males and four females, with two Hispanic individuals, seven Caucasians, two Asians and one multiracial person. In 10 COVID-19 convalescent patients and a handful of infection-naive healthy vaccine recipients, the spike-specific CD4+ TCR repertoire before mRNA vaccination was compared with the repertoire after mRNA vaccination. Post-vaccine blood samples were obtained a median of about 70 days after the second vaccine dose, with a range of about 12 to 241 days. Three convalescent patients were sampled both early after vaccination (day 14) and late after vaccination (days 161 to 241).

The CDR3, from cysteine to phenylalanine, totals 13 residues. CDR3 DNA only is kept here, 39 bases in frame from base 1. The germline V gene (reference sequence) sets CDR1 to DFQATT and CDR2 to SNEGSKA. Trimming takes 2 bases from V and 4 bases from J, and the germline ends sit 11 bases apart. On the study overall, not on this receptor specifically: The study included relatively few convalescent patients and did not analyze early timepoints after natural infection. In convalescent patients, nearly all vaccine-specific clones (304 of 307) were found to be mono-reactive for SARS-CoV-2 spike rather than cross-reactive with common cold coronaviruses. The median count of SARS-CoV-2-reactive clonotypes went up from approximately 22 after infection to 38 after vaccination, although the change was not significant. In convalescent patients, a median 86.3% of post-vaccine SARS-CoV-2-reactive clones were detected only after vaccination, and vaccine-specific priming was suggested by this finding.

This clonotype was seen more than once but under ten times. Which antigen it targets is not known. No base qualities exist here, and no much larger clone lies one base off it. In light of the paper, this sample's time point label describes: late sampling 161 to 241 days after vaccination in a few convalescent patients. The positive SARS-CoV-2 PCR tests of the convalescent patients were dated from March to December 2020, before the Alpha, Beta and Delta variants emerged in the United States. Ficoll-Paque Plus gradient centrifugation was used to isolate PBMCs from whole blood, and the isolated PBMCs were then either used fresh or cryopreserved at -140C. The library came from PCR. Instrument used: Illumina iSeq 100. Processing in the source paper ran as follows. Non-productive sequences were removed, and CDR3s that did not start with C, did not end with F or W, or were shorter than 7 amino acids were discarded. CDR3 homology was assessed with Levenshtein distances (stringdist) and unrooted phylogenetic trees (ape) in R version 3.6.1. Using fastp trimming at Q25 and MiXCR clonotype assembly, TCRdb reanalyzed the public sequencing data and kept in-frame beta chains. Every CDR3 protein is listed once, alongside the most common genes and DNA of its rows. The V and J calls and clone size are TCRdb's, not the authors'. The sample table records around 30,000 distinct CDR3 sequences; approximately 53% of these occur just once. Around 5.9% of the sample belongs to the ten largest clones.

The source was CD4+ T cells from blood, collected about 7 months after SARS-CoV-2 vaccination. Rearrangement joined TRBV20-1 to TRBJ1-2, with TRBD1 as a weak D call on 5 bases. The receptor comes from a human donor who had recovered from COVID-19. The CDR3 reads CSARTGDGYGYTF. Here is the DNA: TGCAGTGCTAGAACGGGGGATGGCTATGGCTACACCTTC.